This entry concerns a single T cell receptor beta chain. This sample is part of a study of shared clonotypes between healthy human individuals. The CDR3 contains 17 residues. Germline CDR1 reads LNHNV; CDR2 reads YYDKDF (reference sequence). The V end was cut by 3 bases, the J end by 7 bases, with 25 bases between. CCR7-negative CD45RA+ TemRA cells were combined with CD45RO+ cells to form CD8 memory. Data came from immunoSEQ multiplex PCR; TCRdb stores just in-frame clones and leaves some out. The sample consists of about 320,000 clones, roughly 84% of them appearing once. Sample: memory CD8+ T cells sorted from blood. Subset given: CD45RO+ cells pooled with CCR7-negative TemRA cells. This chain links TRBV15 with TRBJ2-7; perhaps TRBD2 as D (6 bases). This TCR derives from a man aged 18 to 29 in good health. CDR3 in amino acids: CATSRELLGLADGEQYF. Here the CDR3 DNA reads TGTGCCACCAGCAGGGAACTACTGGGACTCGCAGACGGAGAGCAGTACTTC.